This T cell receptor (beta chain) came from a study of PD-L1 blockade in urothelial cancer. The CDR3 covers 22 residues. Trimming removed 4 bases from V and 1 base from J; junction bases left unmatched: 25. Germline V gene lookup returns CDR1 LGHNA and CDR2 YNFKEQ. Sequencing used immunoSEQ multiplex PCR; TCRdb keeps in-frame clones, though not all of them. The data show roughly 87,000 clones, roughly nine tenths seen once. The specimen was PBMCs, collected around atezolizumab (anti-PD-L1) treatment. The chain combines TRBV4-2 with TRBJ1-1; 9 bases agree with TRBD1. The TCR sequence derives from a woman in her seventies with urothelial cancer. CDR3 sequence (DNA): TGTGCCAGCAGCCCAGGACACTACGGGGGAAAACCGGGACAGGGCCAGAACACTGAAGCTTTCTTT. Translation gives CASSPGHYGGKPGQGQNTEAFF.